The 30 T cell receptor beta chains listed next were all sequenced from one sample in a study of PD-1 blockade in classical Hodgkin lymphoma. Every one of the patients relapsed after autologous stem cell transplantation (brentuximab vedotin exposure was variable). Some clones are missing from TCRdb's copy, which holds only in-frame ones; the method was immunoSEQ multiplex PCR. The sample shows some 84,000 clones, over 90% of them seen only once. The specimen was peripheral blood mononuclear cells (PBMCs), collected before the second cycle of nivolumab. All receptors derive from a human donor with classical Hodgkin lymphoma.

About this clone: A read error may produce the germline difference seen at one junction end. The J gene is TRBJ2-7, the V gene TRBV25-1; D ambiguous. The V gene's germline CDR1 is MGHDK and CDR2 SYGVNS. The CDR3 loop spans 11 amino acids. Here the CDR3 DNA reads TGTGCCACCAGTCCCCTTTACGAGCAGTACTTC. Protein: CATSPLYEQYF.

This clone was found once. The chain joins TRBV27 to TRBJ1-4; a possible D gene is TRBD1 (6 bases). There are 13 residues in the CDR3. Trimming removed 8 bases from V and 6 bases from J, with 13 bases in between. CDR1 and CDR2 from the germline V gene are MNHEY and SMNVEV (reference sequence). The CDR3 here is CASGGGGDEKLFF. The CDR3 DNA reads as TGTGCCAGCGGGGGCGGTGGGGATGAAAAACTGTTTTTT.

The genes are TRBV2 and TRBJ2-2, with TRBD1 matching 11 bases. This CDR3 has 16 amino acids. The V gene's germline CDR1 is SNHLY and CDR2 FYNNEI. V gave up 7 bases and J gave up 4 bases; unmatched junction bases: 8. The CDR3, as DNA: TGTGCCAGCACCTACGGGACAGGGGGTTTCACCGGGGAGCTGTTTTTT. Translating it yields CASTYGTGGFTGELFF.

The gene calls are TRBV5-4 and TRBJ2-7; D possibly corresponds to TRBD2 (6 bases). V dropped 4 bases and J dropped 0 bases, with 14 bases sitting between them. The CDR3 has 15 residues. The V gene's germline CDR1 is SGHNT and CDR2 YYREEE (reference sequence). CDR3 region: CASSRPGLRSYEQYF. The CDR3 DNA follows: TGTGCCAGCAGCAGGCCGGGACTGCGCTCCTACGAGCAGTACTTC.

The chain employs TRBV7-8 and TRBJ2-1; 7 bases are a match to TRBD1. Unmatched junction bases numbered 14, after V lost 4 bases and J lost 8 bases. The V gene's germline CDR1 is SGHVS and CDR2 FQNEAQ. This CDR3 comprises 16 residues. CDR3 in amino acids: CASSYPGQDVGDEQFF. DNA of the CDR3: TGTGCCAGCAGCTACCCTGGACAGGATGTAGGGGATGAGCAGTTCTTC.

V is TRBV18 and J is TRBJ2-2; the D is unclear. CDR3 length: 14 amino acids. Trimming cost V 3 bases and J 4 bases, with 9 bases left between them. The germline gives CDR1 KGHSH, CDR2 LQKENI. The CDR3 spells CASSPIGGTGELFF. In nucleotides, the CDR3 is TGTGCCAGCTCACCTATCGGCGGCACCGGGGAGCTGTTTTTT.

V is TRBV19 and J is TRBJ2-6, with 9 bases fitting TRBD1. The CDR3 is 16 amino acids. After removal of 3 bases from V and 2 bases from J, the junction contained 2 bases not matched to a gene. Per germline, CDR1 LNHDA and CDR2 SQIVND (reference sequence). The CDR3 sequence: CASSIRTGAGANVLTF. The CDR3 bases are TGTGCCAGTAGTATTCGGACAGGGGCTGGGGCCAACGTCCTGACTTTC.

This chain uses TRBV4-1 with TRBJ2-7; no clear D gene. The V gene lost 0 bases and the J gene lost 7 bases, with 10 bases spanning the gap. The germline V gene encodes CDR1 MGHRA and CDR2 YSYEKL. This CDR3 is 13 amino acids long. This CDR3 reads CASSQDKGLEQYF. The DNA of the CDR3 is TGCGCCAGCAGCCAAGATAAGGGTTTGGAGCAGTACTTC.

The chain couples TRBV5-4 to TRBJ2-5; no reliable D call. The assigned J gene may be wrong: the sequence end matches TRBJ2-7 better. Germline-derived CDR1 and CDR2 are SGHNT and YYREEE (reference sequence). This CDR3 contains 13 residues. In nucleotides, the CDR3 is TGTGCCAGCAGCCAGTGGATGGATTACGAGCAGTACTTC. As protein: CASSQWMDYEQYF.

The V gene is TRBV28, the J gene TRBJ2-2; 8 bases match TRBD1. Germline CDR1 MDHEN, CDR2 SYDVKM. J was trimmed by 4 bases and V by 3 bases; bases with no gene match: 7. This CDR3 has 16 amino acids. CDR3 DNA: TGTGCCAGCAGTTTCGCGGACAGGGTTATCACCGGGGAGCTGTTTTTT. It is translated as CASSFADRVITGELFF.

The rearrangement links TRBV6-5 to TRBJ2-1; 10 bases fit TRBD1. Germline loops: CDR1 MNHEY, CDR2 SVGAGI. Trimming at V came to 6 bases and at J to 2 bases, leaving 4 bases not matched to a gene. CDR3 length: 15 amino acids. In DNA form, the CDR3 reads TGTGCCAGCAGAAAGGACAGGGGGGCCTACAATGAGCAGTTCTTC. Amino acids: CASRKDRGAYNEQFF.

The genes are TRBV7-2 and TRBJ1-4; D remains ambiguous. V lost 1 base and J lost 3, with 6 bases in between. The CDR3 has 14 amino acids. In germline, CDR1 is SGHTA, CDR2 FQGNSA. CDR3 sequence: CASSLGQANEKLFF. CDR3 DNA sequence: TGTGCCAGCAGCTTAGGGCAAGCTAATGAAAAACTGTTTTTT.

Here the CDR3 reads CAWRLAGGPHTQYF. The CDR3 DNA follows: TGTGCCTGGAGACTAGCGGGAGGCCCCCATACGCAGTATTTT. The rearrangement joins TRBV30 to TRBJ2-3; 12 nucleotides align to TRBD2. V shed 3 bases and J 7 bases; nucleotides not matched to a gene: 5. Per germline, CDR1 GTSNPN and CDR2 SVGIG (reference sequence). The CDR3 consists of 14 residues. The variable domain in full, with the rest retrieved from reference TRBV30 and TRBJ2-3, is SQTIHQWPATLVQPVGSPLSLECTVEGTSNPNLYWYRQAAGRGLQLLFYSVGIGQISSEVPQNLSASRPQDRQFILSSKKLLLSDSGFYLCAWRLAGGPHTQYFGPGTRLTVL.

The chain has TRBV27 and TRBJ2-7; 9 bases fit TRBD1. This CDR3 contains 14 residues. Germline CDR1 MNHEY, CDR2 SMNVEV (reference sequence). V lost 3 bases and J lost 2; bases outside the gene matches: 2. The CDR3 nucleotides are TGTGCCAGCAGTTTGGGACAGGGTCCCTACGAGCAGTACTTC. Its translation is CASSLGQGPYEQYF.

The rearrangement uses TRBV4-2 and TRBJ1-1; 8 bases fit TRBD1. The CDR3 consists of 15 residues. V dropped 3 bases and J dropped 0; count of bases not matched to a gene: 3. Germline V gene lookup returns CDR1 LGHNA and CDR2 YNFKEQ. The CDR3 spells CASSHPGQVNTEAFF. Written as DNA, the CDR3 is TGTGCCAGCAGCCACCCGGGACAGGTGAACACTGAAGCTTTCTTT.

Here the CDR3 DNA reads TGTGCCAGCAGCTTAGTCCAGGGGAGCACTGGAAACACCATATATTTT. Protein sequence: CASSLVQGSTGNTIYF. The gene calls are TRBV7-9 and TRBJ1-3, with D possibly TRBD1 on 6 matching bases. The CDR3 contains 16 residues. The germline V gene has CDR1 SEHNR and CDR2 FQNEAQ (reference sequence). Deletions cut 1 base from V and 2 bases from J, with 12 bases between.

There are a few counts of this clone. The chain joins TRBV19 to TRBJ2-2, with 15 bases aligning to TRBD2. The CDR3 is made up of 16 amino acids. Trimming cost V 5 bases and J 4 bases; bases outside gene matches: 2. CDR1 and CDR2 (germline): LNHDA, SQIVND (reference sequence). CDR3 amino acids: CASSGTSGRITGELFF. The DNA of the CDR3 is TGTGCCAGTAGTGGGACTAGCGGGAGGATCACCGGGGAGCTGTTTTTT.

The chain carries TRBV19 and TRBJ1-5, with 7 bases lining up with TRBD1. The trim removed 4 bases at V and 7 bases at J, leaving 4 bases unmatched. This CDR3 comprises 13 residues. Germline CDR1 reads LNHDA; CDR2 reads SQIVND (reference sequence). CDR3 DNA: TGTGCCAGTAGTAGACAGGGAGGGCAGCCCCAGCATTTT. It encodes CASSRQGGQPQHF.

This sequence joins TRBV27 and TRBJ1-5; D possibly corresponds to TRBD1 (5 bases). Germline CDR1 and CDR2: MNHEY and SMNVEV (reference sequence). The V end was cut by 1 base, the J end by 9 bases, with 13 bases between. The CDR3 runs to 14 residues. CDR3 region: CASSLFGTARPQHF. The CDR3 nucleotides are TGTGCCAGCAGTTTATTCGGGACCGCGAGGCCCCAGCATTTT.

The sample holds one count of this clone. The chain is built from TRBV28 and TRBJ2-1; 13 bases align to TRBD2. Germline V CDR1 and CDR2: MDHEN, SYDVKM. V was clipped by 5 bases and J by 0 bases; unmatched bases: 10. This CDR3 spans 19 amino acids. The CDR3 sequence is CASSPPPGLAGPSYNEQFF. The CDR3 DNA is TGTGCCAGCAGTCCTCCCCCGGGACTAGCGGGGCCCTCCTACAATGAGCAGTTCTTC.

The chain is built from TRBV28 and TRBJ1-5; 10 bases fit TRBD1. Trimming at V came to 6 bases and at J to 4 bases, leaving 6 bases not matched to a gene. Germline V gene sequence: CDR1 MDHEN, CDR2 SYDVKM. This CDR3 has 15 residues. The CDR3 DNA sequence: TGTGCCAGCAGCCTGGGGACAGGGGTGAATCAGCCCCAGCATTTT. Translated, it gives CASSLGTGVNQPQHF.

The count of this clone is one. Other DNA sequences in the same sample also yield this CDR3. The chain is built from TRBV28 and TRBJ2-5; no clear D. The germline V and J ends were trimmed by 3 bases and 4 bases, with 6 bases remaining between them. This CDR3 has 12 amino acids. Germline assignment: CDR1 MDHEN and CDR2 SYDVKM. CDR3 in DNA: TGTGCCAGCAGTTTTCTAACAGAGACCCAGTACTTC. Translating it yields CASSFLTETQYF.

This sequence joins TRBV28 and TRBJ2-1; TRBD1 is a possible D gene (6 bases). CDR1 MDHEN and CDR2 SYDVKM come from the germline V gene. The CDR3 has 15 amino acids. With 3 bases removed from V and 5 bases from J, the gap between germline ends came to 14 bases. The CDR3 here is CASSLAGQTDNEQFF. The CDR3 nucleotides read TGTGCCAGCAGTTTGGCCGGACAGACGGACAATGAGCAGTTCTTC.

The chain uses TRBV10-1 and TRBJ2-3, with 8 bases fitting TRBD2. Germline CDR1 WNHNN, CDR2 SYGVQD (reference sequence). After removal of 0 bases from V and 7 bases from J, the junction contained 6 bases not matched to a gene. This CDR3 is built from 15 residues. CDR3 sequence: CASSESVSGSYTQYF. CDR3 bases: TGCGCCAGCAGTGAGTCGGTGAGCGGGAGTTATACGCAGTATTTT.

This clone is classed as medium-sized (0.01 to 0.1%). This sequence joins TRBV27 and TRBJ2-7; D is unclear. Trimming removed 10 bases at V and 0 bases at J, with 10 bases between. Germline V gene lookup returns CDR1 MNHEY and CDR2 SMNVEV (reference sequence). The CDR3 totals 12 residues. The CDR3 DNA follows: TGTGCCACCTACTCGAGCTCCTACGAGCAGTACTTC. Its protein product is CATYSSSYEQYF.

The chain links TRBV7-9 to TRBJ2-5; no clear D gene. This CDR3 has 13 amino acids. V was cut by 1 base and J by 2 bases, with 5 bases left in between. The V gene's germline CDR1 is SEHNR and CDR2 FQNEAQ (reference sequence). CDR3 region: CASSLDPQETQYF. CDR3 DNA sequence: TGTGCCAGCAGCTTAGACCCACAAGAGACCCAGTACTTC.

CDR3 nucleotides: TGTGCCAGTAGTCCTTTGACGGTCGCTGGAGAGACCCAGTACTTC. This codes for CASSPLTVAGETQYF. The chain links TRBV19 to TRBJ2-5, with unresolved D. The CDR3 length is 15 residues. Germline CDR1 reads LNHDA; CDR2 reads SQIVND (reference sequence). The V gene lost 5 bases and the J gene lost 4 bases, with 17 bases spanning the gap.

This sequence joins TRBV6-5 and TRBJ2-7; D not resolved. The CDR3 is made up of 14 amino acids. V dropped 0 bases and J dropped 2 bases, with 8 bases sitting between them. Germline CDR1 reads MNHEY; CDR2 reads SVGAGI. CDR3 sequence reads: CASSYSETPYEQYF. The CDR3 nucleotides read TGTGCCAGCAGTTACTCAGAAACTCCCTACGAGCAGTACTTC.

The rearrangement joins TRBV6-1 to TRBJ1-2; weak D call: TRBD1 (5 bases). Germline V lookup: CDR1 MNHNS, CDR2 SASEGT. Trimming shortened V by 8 bases and J by 3 bases, and 19 bases separated the two germline ends. The CDR3 is 15 residues long. The CDR3 nucleotides are TGTGCCAGCGGAGGATTTGGGCAGGGCGACTATGGCTACACCTTC. Translating gives CASGGFGQGDYGYTF.

The chain recombines TRBV6-5 with TRBJ2-1; 7 bases are a match to TRBD2. J was trimmed by 0 bases and V by 7 bases; bases with no gene match: 6. CDR1 and CDR2 from the germline V gene are MNHEY and SVGAGI. The CDR3 is 15 residues long. CDR3 sequence reads: CASNPGGSSYNEQFF. The CDR3 nucleotides are TGTGCCAGCAACCCCGGGGGGAGCTCCTACAATGAGCAGTTCTTC.